The 24 T cell receptor beta chains listed next were all sequenced from one sample in a study of shared clonotypes between healthy human individuals. The protocol was immunoSEQ multiplex PCR, while the TCRdb copy is restricted to in-frame clones and leaves out a portion. The sample shows approximately 2,000,000 clones, about nine tenths of them seen only once. The sample consisted of naive CD4+ T cells from PBMCs. Indicated subset: CD45RA+ positively selected. All receptors derive from a young man in good health. Some clones in this sample may be carry-over from other donors' samples.

The gene calls are TRBV27 and TRBJ2-7; tentative D call: TRBD1 (6 bases). This CDR3 spans 14 amino acids. From germline, CDR1 is MNHEY and CDR2 SMNVEV (reference sequence). V was cut by 0 bases and J by 3 bases, with 9 bases left in between. Written as DNA, the CDR3 is TGTGCCAGCAGTTTATCTGACAGGTACTACGAGCAGTACTTC. Its protein is CASSLSDRYYEQYF.

This clone was found once. The chain recombines TRBV5-1 with TRBJ2-7; 8 nucleotides line up with TRBD2. This CDR3 spans 16 amino acids. The V segment lost 4 bases and the J segment 5 bases; nucleotides outside the gene matches: 14. Per the germline V gene, CDR1 is SGHRS and CDR2 is YFSETQ. The CDR3 loop is CASSLGGLAGPHEQYF. The DNA for the CDR3 is TGCGCCAGCAGCCTCGGGGGGCTAGCGGGTCCCCACGAGCAGTACTTC.

This clone appeared a few times. The chain couples TRBV19 to TRBJ1-1; D perhaps matches TRBD1 (5 bases). Germline V CDR1 and CDR2: LNHDA, SQIVND (reference sequence). V dropped 6 bases and J dropped 8 bases, with 13 bases sitting between them. CDR3 length: 12 residues. CDR3 sequence (DNA): TGTGCCAGTAGCATCACAGGAGGGGAAGCTTTCTTT. This sequence encodes CASSITGGEAFF.

The rearrangement joins TRBV2 to TRBJ2-5; TRBD2 matches 10 bases. The CDR3 has 15 residues. The V gene end was trimmed by 7 bases and the J gene end by 2 bases; junction bases not matched to a gene: 7. Germline lookup yields CDR1 SNHLY and CDR2 FYNNEI. The CDR3 DNA follows: TGTGCCAGCACCAGGGTAGCGGGAGGTCAAGAGACCCAGTACTTC. This codes for CASTRVAGGQETQYF.

The chain carries TRBV2 and TRBJ1-5; TRBD1 is a possible D gene (5 bases). The germline V gene encodes CDR1 SNHLY and CDR2 FYNNEI. This CDR3 region has 15 residues. With 3 bases removed from V and 5 bases from J, the gap between germline ends came to 14 bases. The CDR3 bases are TGTGCCAGCAGTGAGTCCCGACAGAGCCATCAGCCCCAGCATTTT. It translates to CASSESRQSHQPQHF.

The chain links TRBV4-1 to TRBJ2-7, with 7 positions matching TRBD2. Germline V CDR1 and CDR2: MGHRA, YSYEKL. This CDR3 region has 15 residues. V lost 0 bases and J lost 2; bases outside the gene matches: 4. CDR3 nucleotides: TGCGCCAGCAGCCAAGATGGCGGGAGCGCCTACGAGCAGTACTTC. Amino acids: CASSQDGGSAYEQYF.

The rearrangement joins TRBV9 to TRBJ2-3; D unclear. The CDR3 sequence is 17 residues long. The germline V and J ends were trimmed by 3 bases and 0 bases, with 17 bases remaining between them. Germline CDR1 SGDLS, CDR2 YYNGEE. This CDR3 reads CASSGGRRTPSTDTQYF. CDR3 coding DNA: TGTGCCAGCAGCGGGGGTCGTCGGACCCCTAGCACAGATACGCAGTATTTT.

This clone was detected only once. V and J are TRBV14 and TRBJ2-7; D is tentatively TRBD1 or TRBD2 (5 bases each). V lost 0 bases to trimming and J lost 3 bases, with 18 bases between them. The CDR3 runs 17 residues. Germline V gene data show CDR1 as SGHDN and CDR2 as FVKESK. This CDR3 reads CASSQEPRGVPLYEQYF. The CDR3 DNA reads TGTGCCAGCAGCCAAGAGCCGCGAGGGGTCCCCCTCTACGAGCAGTACTTC.

This clone was detected a few times. The rearrangement joins TRBV28 to TRBJ1-1; a weak D match, TRBD1 (5 bases). V was trimmed by 8 bases and J by 8 bases, leaving 12 bases between them. The CDR3 spans 11 residues. Germline values: CDR1 MDHEN, CDR2 SYDVKM. This chain's CDR3 is CASARGKEAFF. The DNA for the CDR3 is TGTGCCAGCGCGCGGGGGAAGGAAGCTTTCTTT.

This chain uses TRBV29-1 with TRBJ1-2, with D possibly TRBD1 on 6 matching bases. The germline V gene has CDR1 SQVTM and CDR2 ANQGSEA. V gave up 6 bases and J gave up 7 bases, with 21 bases separating them. The CDR3 is 14 amino acids. The CDR3 coding sequence is TGCAGCGTCGAGCGGCAGGGGATAGGTGCTGGCTACACCTTC. Its protein is CSVERQGIGAGYTF.

This chain joins TRBV5-6 and TRBJ2-3; 13 bases match TRBD2. This CDR3 spans 17 amino acids. CDR1 is SGHDT and CDR2 is YYEEEE in the germline V gene. Trimming at V came to 0 bases and at J to 2 bases, leaving 3 bases not matched to a gene. Here the CDR3 reads CASSLVGLAGLTDTQYF. CDR3 sequence (DNA): TGTGCCAGCAGCTTGGTGGGACTAGCGGGACTCACAGATACGCAGTATTTT.

The V call is TRBV6-5, the J call TRBJ1-1; D perhaps matches TRBD1 (5 bases). Germline V gives CDR1 MNHEY, CDR2 SVGAGI. The CDR3 loop spans 11 amino acids. The V and J ends lost 7 bases and 10 bases respectively, with 13 bases between them. Written as DNA, the CDR3 is TGTGCCAGCACCGCGGGGGTGCTAGCTTTCTTT. It is translated as CASTAGVLAFF.

The gene calls are TRBV6-6 and TRBJ1-6; 9 bases match TRBD1. The V and J ends lost 6 bases and 8 bases, in that order; junction bases with no gene match: 5. The CDR3 covers 14 residues. Germline V gene sequence: CDR1 MNHNY, CDR2 SVGAGI (reference sequence). CDR3 protein: CASSLGQGYSPLHF. The CDR3, as DNA: TGTGCCAGCAGCCTGGGACAGGGCTATTCACCCCTCCACTTT.

The chain has TRBV5-4 and TRBJ2-1; TRBD2 aligns across 8 bases. With 5 bases clipped from V and 10 bases from J, the junction kept 14 bases outside the gene matches. The CDR3 is made up of 15 amino acids. Germline lookup yields CDR1 SGHNT and CDR2 YYREEE (reference sequence). The CDR3 DNA follows: TGTGCCAGCAGGGGGGGACTAGGGACCGGCGGGGAGCAGTTCTTC. Its protein is CASRGGLGTGGEQFF. Complete variable domain (other parts from reference TRBV5-4 and TRBJ2-1): ETGVTQSPTHLIKTRGQQVTLRCSSQSGHNTVSWYQQALGQGPQFIFQYYREEENGRGNFPPRFSGLQFPNYSSELNVNALELDDSALYLCASRGGLGTGGEQFFGPGTRLTVL.

V gene TRBV7-3 combines with J gene TRBJ2-3; 10 positions match TRBD1. The CDR3 consists of 16 residues. V lost 1 base to trimming and J lost 4 bases; unmatched junction nucleotides: 5. The germline V gene encodes CDR1 SGHTA and CDR2 FQGTGA. The CDR3 spells CASSLMGTGAADTQYF. The CDR3 DNA follows: TGTGCCAGCAGCTTAATGGGGACAGGGGCTGCAGATACGCAGTATTTT.

This chain joins TRBV29-1 and TRBJ2-2, with D perhaps matching TRBD1 (6 bases). Germline lookup yields CDR1 SQVTM and CDR2 ANQGSEA. The V end was cut by 6 bases, the J end by 4 bases, with 15 bases between. The CDR3 contains 14 residues. The DNA for the CDR3 is TGCAGCGTAGAATTGGACAGAGGCACCGGGGAGCTGTTTTTT. Translated: CSVELDRGTGELFF.

About this clone: Additional DNA sequences in this sample encode the identical CDR3. The chain employs TRBV5-4 and TRBJ2-3; 11 bases fit TRBD2. The J segment lost 0 bases and the V segment lost 4 bases, leaving 4 bases of the junction unmatched. The germline V gene has CDR1 SGHNT and CDR2 YYREEE (reference sequence). This CDR3 has 16 residues. CDR3 coding DNA: TGTGCCAGCAGCCCAAGGACTAGCGGGAGCACAGATACGCAGTATTTT. Its translation: CASSPRTSGSTDTQYF.

The rearrangement joins TRBV7-3 to TRBJ2-5; 7 nucleotides match TRBD1. The CDR3 has 13 amino acids. Germline-derived CDR1 and CDR2 are SGHTA and FQGTGA. The J segment lost 3 bases and the V segment lost 5 bases, leaving 3 bases of the junction unmatched. The CDR3, as DNA: TGTGCCAGCAGCACGGGACAGAAAGAGACCCAGTACTTC. This codes for CASSTGQKETQYF. Based on the CDR3 plus reference TRBV7-3 and TRBJ2-5, the full variable domain is GAGVSQTPSNKVTEKGKYVELRCDPISGHTALYWYRQSLGQGPEFLIYFQGTGAADDSGLPNDRFFAVRPEGSVSTLKIQRTERGDSAVYLCASSTGQKETQYFGPGTRLLVL.

This clone was picked up one time. This chain connects TRBV7-2 to TRBJ1-4; 9 bases are a match to TRBD1. After removal of 5 bases from V and 8 bases from J, the junction contained 6 bases not matched to a gene. Germline V gene data show CDR1 as SGHTA and CDR2 as FQGNSA. The CDR3 consists of 14 residues. The CDR3 reads CASSQDRGGEKLFF. CDR3 bases: TGTGCCAGCAGCCAGGACAGGGGCGGGGAAAAACTGTTTTTT.

This chain connects TRBV30 to TRBJ1-2, with D hard to call. Germline values: CDR1 GTSNPN, CDR2 SVGIG (reference sequence). The V and J ends lost 0 bases and 5 bases respectively, with 10 bases between them. This CDR3 region has 13 residues. The CDR3 DNA follows: TGTGCCTGGAGTGTTGGAGGGCCATATGGCTACACCTTC. Translation gives CAWSVGGPYGYTF. The full variable domain, with the rest looked up from reference TRBV30 and TRBJ1-2, is SQTIHQWPATLVQPVGSPLSLECTVEGTSNPNLYWYRQAAGRGLQLLFYSVGIGQISSEVPQNLSASRPQDRQFILSSKKLLLSDSGFYLCAWSVGGPYGYTFGSGTRLTVV.

In the case of this clone: This same CDR3 is encoded by further DNA sequences in the sample. The rearrangement uses TRBV11-2 and TRBJ2-3, with D maybe TRBD1 (6 bases). Germline V gives CDR1 SGHAT, CDR2 FQNNGV. V was shortened by 3 bases and J by 2 bases, with 9 bases between the two germline ends. This CDR3 is built from 14 residues. The CDR3 region is CASSLGHPTDTQYF. In DNA form, the CDR3 reads TGTGCCAGCAGCTTGGGACACCCCACAGATACGCAGTATTTT.

The V call is TRBV11-2, the J call TRBJ2-3; D call uncertain. The CDR3 is 14 residues long. The V gene lost 0 bases and the J gene lost 3 bases, with 7 bases spanning the gap. Germline CDR1 reads SGHAT; CDR2 reads FQNNGV. The CDR3 loop is CASSLDYRTDTQYF. Written as DNA, the CDR3 is TGTGCCAGCAGCTTAGATTACCGAACAGATACGCAGTATTTT.

The chain combines TRBV29-1 with TRBJ1-1; D is unclear. V lost 3 bases to trimming and J lost 2 bases, with 22 bases between them. CDR3 length: 17 residues. CDR1 SQVTM and CDR2 ANQGSEA come from the germline V gene. This CDR3 reads CSVDGVGGATLNTEAFF. The CDR3, as DNA: TGCAGCGTTGATGGAGTCGGCGGAGCGACGTTAAACACTGAAGCTTTCTTT.

The J gene is TRBJ2-1, the V gene TRBV18; 8 bases map to TRBD2. CDR1 and CDR2 (germline): KGHSH, LQKENI. The trim removed 4 bases at V and 7 bases at J, leaving 9 bases unmatched. The CDR3 is made up of 15 amino acids. The CDR3 here is CASSLQRESFNEQFF. DNA for the CDR3: TGTGCCAGCTCACTCCAGCGGGAGAGTTTTAATGAGCAGTTCTTC.